The next 5 T cell receptor beta chains were all read from a single sample in a study of cytomegalovirus exposure and HLA in healthy donors. PCR used 60 Vbeta primers and 13 Jbeta primers. The repertoire was sequenced with immunoSEQ multiplex PCR; TCRdb's copy has only in-frame clones and lacks some. Its listing shows approximately 140,000 clones. Specimen: PBMCs. The receptors stem from a woman aged 45-60 years in good health and CMV-seronegative.

The chain is built from TRBV10-3 and TRBJ2-7; D unresolved. The CDR3 length is 14 residues. The V end was cut by 10 bases, the J end by 3 bases, with 19 bases between. CDR1 is ENHRY, CDR2 SYGVKD, per germline. CDR3 in DNA: TGTGCCACCGTGCTAAAACCTATCCTCTACGAGCAGTACTTC. Translated: CATVLKPILYEQYF.

The V call is TRBV19, the J call TRBJ2-3, with TRBD2 matching 14 bases. Trimming at V came to 5 bases and at J to 5 bases, leaving 6 bases not matched to a gene. Looked up from germline, CDR1 is LNHDA and CDR2 is SQIVND (reference sequence). The CDR3 runs 16 residues. In DNA form, the CDR3 reads TGTGCCAGTAGTTCCCGGACTAGCGGGGGGATAGATACGCAGTATTTT. This translates into CASSSRTSGGIDTQYF. Full variable domain (remainder filled in from reference TRBV19 and TRBJ2-3): DGGITQSPKYLFRKEGQNVTLSCEQNLNHDAMYWYRQDPGQGLRLIYYSQIVNDFQKGDIAEGYSVSREKKESFPLTVTSAQKNPTAFYLCASSSRTSGGIDTQYFGPGTRLTVL.

This chain connects TRBV5-6 to TRBJ1-2; D call uncertain. CDR1 is SGHDT, CDR2 YYEEEE, per germline. With 1 base removed from V and 8 bases from J, the gap between germline ends came to 9 bases. The CDR3 length is 12 residues. CDR3 sequence reads: CASSLFTRGYTF. The CDR3 nucleotides read TGTGCCAGCAGCTTGTTTACGCGGGGCTACACCTTC.

The chain carries TRBV5-4 and TRBJ1-5; a weak D match, TRBD1 (5 bases). V dropped 1 base and J dropped 5 bases, with 13 bases sitting between them. The CDR3 has 15 residues. The V gene's germline CDR1 is SGHNT and CDR2 YYREEE (reference sequence). The CDR3, as DNA: TGTGCCAGCAGCTTGTGGGGCCGACCGGATCAGCCCCAGCATTTT. Protein: CASSLWGRPDQPQHF. Looking up the rest from reference TRBV5-4 and TRBJ1-5 gives the full variable domain: ETGVTQSPTHLIKTRGQQVTLRCSSQSGHNTVSWYQQALGQGPQFIFQYYREEENGRGNFPPRFSGLQFPNYSSELNVNALELDDSALYLCASSLWGRPDQPQHFGDGTRLSIL.

V gene TRBV30 combines with J gene TRBJ2-2; D is possibly TRBD2 (5 bases). This CDR3 region has 13 residues. Deletions cut 2 bases from V and 2 bases from J, with 6 bases between. Looked up from germline, CDR1 is GTSNPN and CDR2 is SVGIG (reference sequence). The CDR3 reads CAWSPSNTGELFF. CDR3 DNA: TGTGCCTGGAGTCCTAGCAACACCGGGGAGCTGTTTTTT.